Below, 23 T cell receptor beta chains from the same sample are listed, as sequenced in a study of T-cell memory formation after mild COVID-19. TCRdb re-analysed the 5' RACE reads in MiXCR, keeping a single row per CDR3 protein. The sample has about 110,000 distinct CDR3 sequences, 18% seen once. The sample comprised PBMCs or a T cell subset sorted from them (not recorded which). These receptors originate from a man between 18 and 35 years old who had mild COVID-19 (a few samples of this study predate the infection). Cell type and time point are not known.

The chain has TRBV12-3 or TRBV12-4 and TRBJ2-2; weak D call: TRBD1 (5 bases). V was cut by 3 bases and J by 1 base, with 12 bases left in between. This CDR3 spans 16 amino acids. The DNA for the CDR3 is TGTGCCAGCAGTTTCAGGGCAGCCCAGAACACCGGGGAGCTGTTTTTT. Protein sequence: CASSFRAAQNTGELFF.

This chain connects TRBV7-2 to TRBJ1-5; TRBD1 is a possible D gene (6 bases). Germline lookup yields CDR1 SGHTA and CDR2 FQGNSA. V shed 0 bases and J shed 7 bases, with 10 bases lying between them. The CDR3 spans 14 residues. The CDR3 bases are TGTGCCAGCAGCTTAGCTGGACAGTGGCAGCCCCAGCATTTT. As protein: CASSLAGQWQPQHF.

The chain links TRBV20-1 to TRBJ2-5; D is uncertain. The V gene lost 3 bases and the J gene lost 1 base, with 0 bases spanning the gap. CDR1 DFQATT and CDR2 SNEGSKA come from the germline V gene (reference sequence). The CDR3 extends over 10 amino acids. This chain's CDR3 is CSASQETQYF. The CDR3 nucleotides read TGCAGTGCTAGCCAAGAGACCCAGTACTTC.

The rearrangement links TRBV20-1 to TRBJ2-1; D assignment may be TRBD1 or TRBD2 (5 bases each). Deletions cut 5 bases from V and 0 bases from J, with 20 bases between. Germline lookup yields CDR1 DFQATT and CDR2 SNEGSKA (reference sequence). This CDR3 contains 17 residues. The CDR3 nucleotides are TGCAGTGCTCCCTCGGTTCGAGGGGCCAGCTCCTACAATGAGCAGTTCTTC. It yields the protein CSAPSVRGASSYNEQFF.

This clonotype was seen only a few times. The chain combines TRBV15 with TRBJ2-1, with D tentatively TRBD2 (7 bases). CDR1 is LNHNV and CDR2 is YYDKDF in the germline V gene (reference sequence). The CDR3 runs 16 residues. V was pared by 0 bases and J by 6 bases, with 15 bases between. CDR3 loop: CATSRDRGAVINEQFF. The DNA for the CDR3 is TGTGCCACCAGCAGAGATCGGGGGGCGGTTATCAATGAGCAGTTCTTC.

This clonotype was counted between two and nine times. This rearrangement joins TRBV24-1 to TRBJ2-5; D tentatively reads TRBD1 or TRBD2 (7 bases each). This CDR3 region has 16 residues. The germline CDR1 and CDR2 sequences are KGHDR and SFDVKD. Between the trimmed V and J ends, which lost 3 bases and 3 bases, there was a span of 16 bases. CDR3 in amino acids: CATSDARQGGEETQYF. The CDR3 nucleotides read TGTGCCACCAGTGATGCTCGACAGGGAGGGGAAGAGACCCAGTACTTC.

The gene calls are TRBV11-1 and TRBJ1-1; D uncertain. The V gene lost 4 bases and the J gene lost 0 bases, with 12 bases spanning the gap. CDR1 SGHAT and CDR2 FQDESV come from the germline V gene (reference sequence). CDR3 length equals 15 residues. Here the CDR3 reads CASSSDGYMNTEAFF. CDR3 in DNA: TGTGCCAGCAGCTCGGACGGCTACATGAACACTGAAGCTTTCTTT.

J is TRBJ2-7 and V is TRBV25-1; possible D gene TRBD1, 6 bases. Germline loops: CDR1 MGHDK, CDR2 SYGVNS. The V end lost 6 bases, the J end lost 6 bases, and 18 bases lay between the germline ends. The CDR3 sequence is 14 residues long. The CDR3 loop is CASRAGTSVGEQYF. DNA of the CDR3: TGTGCCAGCAGGGCAGGGACATCGGTGGGCGAGCAGTACTTC.

The chain recombines TRBV6-6 with TRBJ2-5; unclear D gene. This CDR3 contains 12 residues. The germline CDR1 and CDR2 sequences are MNHNY and SVGAGI (reference sequence). Trimming removed 2 bases at V and 4 bases at J, with 5 bases between. CDR3 in DNA: TGTGCCAGCAGTTACAGGGCAGAGACCCAGTACTTC. This codes for CASSYRAETQYF.

This clonotype was detected a few times. The chain uses TRBV7-9 and TRBJ1-1, with no clear D. Germline V gene sequence: CDR1 SEHNR, CDR2 FQNEAQ (reference sequence). The CDR3 extends over 15 amino acids. V gave up 5 bases and J gave up 3 bases, with 16 bases separating them. The CDR3 sequence is CASSPPWGRDTEAFF. The CDR3 DNA reads TGTGCCAGCAGCCCACCGTGGGGTAGGGACACTGAAGCTTTCTTT.

V gene TRBV20-1 combines with J gene TRBJ2-3; 12 bases fit TRBD2. Germline CDR1 and CDR2: DFQATT and SNEGSKA (reference sequence). Losses at the gene ends were 7 bases for V and 2 bases for J; bases not matched to a gene: 7. This CDR3 is 15 amino acids long. The CDR3 DNA reads as TGCAGTGGAACGCTAGCGGGGGGGTACACAGATACGCAGTATTTT. Its translation: CSGTLAGGYTDTQYF.

The chain combines TRBV18 with TRBJ2-5, with a tentative D call TRBD2 (5 bases). Germline loops: CDR1 KGHSH, CDR2 LQKENI. Trimming left V 3 bases short and J 1 base short, with 6 bases between. This CDR3 is 13 amino acids long. CDR3 amino acids: CASSPRGQETQYF. CDR3 nucleotide sequence: TGTGCCAGCTCACCCCGGGGCCAAGAGACCCAGTACTTC.

This clonotype turned up a few times. The CDR3 nucleotides are TGTGCCAGCAGCTCGCAGGGGGGCGCGGACACTGAAGCTTTCTTT. This translates into CASSSQGGADTEAFF. V is TRBV7-2 and J is TRBJ1-1, with TRBD1 identical over 7 bases. Per germline, CDR1 SGHTA and CDR2 FQGNSA. There are 15 residues in the CDR3. The V segment lost 4 bases and the J segment 3 bases; nucleotides outside the gene matches: 8.

The chain links TRBV28 to TRBJ2-2; possibly TRBD1 or TRBD2 for D (7 bases each). In germline, CDR1 is MDHEN, CDR2 SYDVKM. V lost 6 bases and J 6 bases, leaving 11 bases between the germline ends. The CDR3 spans 13 residues. The CDR3 region is CASRGRGPGELFF. The CDR3 nucleotides are TGTGCCAGCAGGGGGAGGGGGCCCGGGGAGCTGTTTTTT.

For the CDR3, the DNA is TGTGCCAGCAGCCAAGATGCGTTTCTAGCGGGGGGCTACAATGAGCAGTTCTTC. Protein product: CASSQDAFLAGGYNEQFF. This rearrangement joins TRBV4-2 to TRBJ2-1, with TRBD2 matching over 11 bases. This CDR3 has 18 residues. Germline V gene sequence: CDR1 LGHNA, CDR2 YNFKEQ. The ends lost 0 bases at V and 3 bases at J; junction bases unmatched: 7.

The sample holds a few counts of this clonotype. This chain joins TRBV11-2 and TRBJ2-7; D call uncertain. Germline V lookup: CDR1 SGHAT, CDR2 FQNNGV. Trimming removed 2 bases from V and 3 bases from J, with 14 bases in between. CDR3 size: 15 residues. DNA of the CDR3: TGTGCCAGCAGCTTACGCCACGGTCAGAGCTACGAGCAGTACTTC. This codes for CASSLRHGQSYEQYF.

This clonotype was picked up a small number of times. The V and J genes are TRBV3-1 and TRBJ2-5, with TRBD2 as a possible D gene (5 bases). Trimming removed 9 bases from V and 1 base from J, with 9 bases in between. The CDR3 runs 12 residues. Germline CDR1 and CDR2: LGHDT and YNNKEL (reference sequence). CDR3 sequence: CASGLVQETQYF. The CDR3, as DNA: TGTGCCAGTGGACTGGTCCAAGAGACCCAGTACTTC.

This clonotype turned up a few times. This chain connects TRBV20-1 to TRBJ2-7, with D unclear. CDR1 and CDR2 (germline): DFQATT, SNEGSKA (reference sequence). Trimming pared 0 bases from V and 0 bases from J, leaving 9 bases between. This CDR3 region has 14 residues. The CDR3 DNA reads as TGCAGTGCTAGAGACGATCTGAGCTCCTACGAGCAGTACGTC. This translates into CSARDDLSSYEQYV.

The sample holds many counts of this clonotype. This chain links TRBV3-1 with TRBJ2-3, with TRBD2 matching 11 bases. The CDR3 loop spans 16 amino acids. The ends lost 5 bases at V and 1 base at J; junction bases unmatched: 5. Germline V CDR1 and CDR2: LGHDT, YNNKEL (reference sequence). CDR3 residues: CASSFVAGGGTDTQYF. DNA of the CDR3: TGTGCCAGCAGCTTCGTAGCGGGGGGGGGCACAGATACGCAGTATTTT.

The chain employs TRBV6-5 and TRBJ2-7; 8 bases agree with TRBD2. CDR1 and CDR2 from the germline V gene are MNHEY and SVGAGI. The CDR3 spans 15 residues. Losses at the gene ends were 6 bases for V and 5 bases for J; bases not matched to a gene: 12. The CDR3 loop is CASRRGSSGDHEQYV. CDR3 DNA: TGTGCCAGCAGGCGAGGGAGTAGCGGGGATCACGAGCAGTACGTC.

This clonotype turned up a few times. J is TRBJ2-3 and V is TRBV7-9; 9 bases fit TRBD2. The CDR3 spans 14 residues. Germline CDR1 reads SEHNR; CDR2 reads FQNEAQ (reference sequence). The J segment lost 4 bases and the V segment lost 8 bases, leaving 7 bases of the junction unmatched. As DNA, the CDR3 is TGTGCCAGCGGACGGACTAGCGAAGCAGATACGCAGTATTTT. It encodes CASGRTSEADTQYF.

This clonotype was observed a handful of times. The chain couples TRBV6-5 to TRBJ1-2, with 9 bases fitting TRBD1. CDR1 and CDR2 from the germline V gene are MNHEY and SVGAGI. Unmatched junction bases numbered 4, after V lost 4 bases and J lost 7 bases. This CDR3 region has 13 residues. DNA for the CDR3: TGTGCCAGCAGTTTACAGGGGGCGCGTGGCTACACCTTC. Residues: CASSLQGARGYTF.

V and J are TRBV24-1 and TRBJ2-2; 8 nucleotides line up with TRBD1. V dropped 3 bases and J dropped 6; count of bases not matched to a gene: 5. The CDR3 totals 15 residues. Germline V lookup: CDR1 KGHDR, CDR2 SFDVKD. The CDR3 is CATSDVQGAPGELFF. Written as DNA, the CDR3 is TGTGCCACCAGTGATGTTCAGGGGGCTCCCGGGGAGCTGTTTTTT.